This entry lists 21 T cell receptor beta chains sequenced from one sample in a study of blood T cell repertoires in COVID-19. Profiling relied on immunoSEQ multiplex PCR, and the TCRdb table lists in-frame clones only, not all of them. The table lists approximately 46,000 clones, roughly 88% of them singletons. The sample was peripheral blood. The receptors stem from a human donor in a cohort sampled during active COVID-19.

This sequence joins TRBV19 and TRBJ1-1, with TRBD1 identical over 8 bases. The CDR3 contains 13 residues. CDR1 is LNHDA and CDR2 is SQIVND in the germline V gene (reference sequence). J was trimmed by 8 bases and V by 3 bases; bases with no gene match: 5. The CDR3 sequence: CASSIGTGPEAFF. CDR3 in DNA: TGTGCCAGTAGTATCGGGACAGGCCCCGAAGCTTTCTTT.

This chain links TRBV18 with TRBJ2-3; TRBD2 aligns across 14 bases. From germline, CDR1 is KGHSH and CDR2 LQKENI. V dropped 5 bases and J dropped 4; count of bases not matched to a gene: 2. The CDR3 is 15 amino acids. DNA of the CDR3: TGTGCCAGCTCAGAGGGACTAGCGGGAGCAGATACGCAGTATTTT. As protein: CASSEGLAGADTQYF.

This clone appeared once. CDR3 sequence: CASSPGVGGGEQFF. The CDR3 bases are TGTGCCAGCAGCCCTGGCGTTGGCGGGGGTGAGCAGTTCTTC. The chain uses TRBV7-2 and TRBJ2-1; 7 nucleotides line up with TRBD2. From germline, CDR1 is SGHTA and CDR2 FQGNSA. The CDR3 extends over 14 amino acids. The ends lost 5 bases at V and 9 bases at J; junction bases unmatched: 10.

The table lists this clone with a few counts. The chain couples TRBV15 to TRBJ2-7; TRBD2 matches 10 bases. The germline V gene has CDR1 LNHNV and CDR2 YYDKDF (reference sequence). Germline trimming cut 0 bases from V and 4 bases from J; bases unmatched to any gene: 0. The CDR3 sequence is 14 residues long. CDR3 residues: CATSRELAGYEQYF. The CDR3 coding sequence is TGTGCCACCAGCAGAGAACTAGCGGGATACGAGCAGTACTTC.

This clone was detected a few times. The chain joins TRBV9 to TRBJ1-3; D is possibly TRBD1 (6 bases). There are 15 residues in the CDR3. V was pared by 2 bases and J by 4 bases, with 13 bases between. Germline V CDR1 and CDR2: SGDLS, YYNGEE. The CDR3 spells CASSVSQGLGNTIYF. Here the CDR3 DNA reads TGTGCCAGCAGCGTGAGTCAGGGGTTAGGAAACACCATATATTTT.

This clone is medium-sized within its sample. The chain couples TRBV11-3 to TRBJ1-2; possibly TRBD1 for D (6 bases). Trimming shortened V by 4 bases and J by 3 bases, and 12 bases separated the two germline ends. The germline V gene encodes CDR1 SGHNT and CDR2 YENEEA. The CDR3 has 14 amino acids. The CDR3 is CASSSLGGDYGYTF. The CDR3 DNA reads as TGTGCCAGCAGCTCCCTAGGGGGGGACTATGGCTACACCTTC.

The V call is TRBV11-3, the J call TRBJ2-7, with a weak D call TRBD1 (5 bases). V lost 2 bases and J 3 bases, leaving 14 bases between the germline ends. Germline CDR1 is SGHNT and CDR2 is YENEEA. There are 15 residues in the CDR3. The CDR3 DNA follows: TGTGCCAGCAGCTTATGGCCAGGGCCTTACTACGAGCAGTACTTC. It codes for CASSLWPGPYYEQYF.

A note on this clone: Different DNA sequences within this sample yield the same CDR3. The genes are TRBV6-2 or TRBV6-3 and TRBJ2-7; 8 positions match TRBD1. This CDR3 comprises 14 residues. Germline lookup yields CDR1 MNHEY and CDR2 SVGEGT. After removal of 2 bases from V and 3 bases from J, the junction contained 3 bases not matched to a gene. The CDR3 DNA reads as TGTGCCAGCAGTTACAGGACAGGGCTCTACGAGCAGTACTTC. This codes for CASSYRTGLYEQYF.

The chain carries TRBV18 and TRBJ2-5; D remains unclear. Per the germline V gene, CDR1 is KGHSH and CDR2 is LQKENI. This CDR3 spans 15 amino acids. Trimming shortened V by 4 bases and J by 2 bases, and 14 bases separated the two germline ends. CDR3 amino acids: CASSQRRVIQETQYF. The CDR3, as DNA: TGTGCCAGCTCACAGAGACGGGTGATTCAAGAGACCCAGTACTTC.

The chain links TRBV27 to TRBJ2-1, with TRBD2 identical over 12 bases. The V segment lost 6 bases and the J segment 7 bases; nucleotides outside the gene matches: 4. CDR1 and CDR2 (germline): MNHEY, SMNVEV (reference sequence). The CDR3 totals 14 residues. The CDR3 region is CASSRTSGKNEQFF. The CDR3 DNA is TGTGCCAGCAGCAGGACTAGCGGGAAGAATGAGCAGTTCTTC.

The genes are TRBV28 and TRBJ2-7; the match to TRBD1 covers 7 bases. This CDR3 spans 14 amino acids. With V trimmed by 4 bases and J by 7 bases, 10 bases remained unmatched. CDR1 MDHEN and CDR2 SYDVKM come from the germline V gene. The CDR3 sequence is CASSYRTGSREQYF. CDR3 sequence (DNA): TGTGCCAGCAGTTACAGGACAGGTTCGAGGGAGCAGTACTTC.

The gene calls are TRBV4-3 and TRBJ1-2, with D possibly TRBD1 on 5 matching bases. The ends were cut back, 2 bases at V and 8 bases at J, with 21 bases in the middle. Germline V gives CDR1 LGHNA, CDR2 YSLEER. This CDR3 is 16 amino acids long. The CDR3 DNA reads TGCGCCAGCAGCCAACTTCTTTCTCAGGGTGCTGGAGGCTACACCTTC. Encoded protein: CASSQLLSQGAGGYTF.

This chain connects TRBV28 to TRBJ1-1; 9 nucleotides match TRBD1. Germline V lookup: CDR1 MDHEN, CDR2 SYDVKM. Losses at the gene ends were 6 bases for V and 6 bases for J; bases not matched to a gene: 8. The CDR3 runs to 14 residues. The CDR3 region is CASRGTGRIPEAFF. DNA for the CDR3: TGTGCCAGCAGGGGGACAGGGAGGATCCCTGAAGCTTTCTTT.

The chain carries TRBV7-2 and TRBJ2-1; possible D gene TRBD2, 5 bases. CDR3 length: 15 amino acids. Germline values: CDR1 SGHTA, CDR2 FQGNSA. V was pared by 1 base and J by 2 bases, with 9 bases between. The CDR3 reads CASSLVPGTYNEQFF. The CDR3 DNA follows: TGTGCCAGCAGCTTAGTTCCGGGAACCTACAATGAGCAGTTCTTC.

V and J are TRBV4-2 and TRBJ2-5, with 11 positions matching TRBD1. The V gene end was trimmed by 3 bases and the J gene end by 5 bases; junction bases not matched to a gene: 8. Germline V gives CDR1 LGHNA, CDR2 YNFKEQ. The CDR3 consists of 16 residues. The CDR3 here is CASSQRGTGGVETQYF. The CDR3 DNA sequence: TGTGCCAGCAGCCAGCGCGGGACAGGGGGGGTCGAGACCCAGTACTTC.

The CDR3 spells CASRTMVNTGELFF. In DNA, the CDR3 is TGCGCCAGCAGAACAATGGTTAACACCGGGGAGCTGTTTTTT. The chain couples TRBV5-1 to TRBJ2-2; D unresolved. CDR3 length equals 14 residues. CDR1 and CDR2 from the germline V gene are SGHRS and YFSETQ. Trimming left V 5 bases short and J 2 bases short, with 10 bases between.

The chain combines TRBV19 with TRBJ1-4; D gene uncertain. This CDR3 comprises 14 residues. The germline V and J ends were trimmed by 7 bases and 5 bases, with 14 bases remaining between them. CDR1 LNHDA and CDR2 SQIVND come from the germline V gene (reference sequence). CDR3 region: CASKGTATNEKLFF. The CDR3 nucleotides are TGTGCCAGTAAAGGTACAGCTACAAATGAAAAACTGTTTTTT.

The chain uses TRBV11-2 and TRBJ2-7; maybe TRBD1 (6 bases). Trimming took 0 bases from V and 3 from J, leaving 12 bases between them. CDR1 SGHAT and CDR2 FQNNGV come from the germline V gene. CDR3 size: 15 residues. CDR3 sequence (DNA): TGTGCCAGCAGCTTAGATCGTGCACAGGGCTACGAGCAGTACTTC. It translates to CASSLDRAQGYEQYF.

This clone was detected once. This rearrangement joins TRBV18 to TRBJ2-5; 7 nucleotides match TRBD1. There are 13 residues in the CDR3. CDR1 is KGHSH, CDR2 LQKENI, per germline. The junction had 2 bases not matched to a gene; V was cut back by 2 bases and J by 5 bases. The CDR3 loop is CASSPTGVETQYF. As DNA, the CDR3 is TGTGCCAGCTCACCAACAGGGGTGGAGACCCAGTACTTC.

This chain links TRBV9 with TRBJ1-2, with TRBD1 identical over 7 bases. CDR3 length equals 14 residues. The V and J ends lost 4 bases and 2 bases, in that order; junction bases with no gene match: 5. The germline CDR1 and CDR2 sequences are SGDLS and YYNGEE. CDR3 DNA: TGTGCCAGCAGCTCCTCGGGACAGAACTATGGCTACACCTTC. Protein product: CASSSSGQNYGYTF.

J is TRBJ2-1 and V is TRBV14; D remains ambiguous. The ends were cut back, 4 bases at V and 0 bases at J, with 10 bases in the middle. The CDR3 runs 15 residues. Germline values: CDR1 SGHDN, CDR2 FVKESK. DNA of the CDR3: TGTGCCAGCAGCCGAACCACATTCTCCTACAATGAGCAGTTCTTC. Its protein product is CASSRTTFSYNEQFF.